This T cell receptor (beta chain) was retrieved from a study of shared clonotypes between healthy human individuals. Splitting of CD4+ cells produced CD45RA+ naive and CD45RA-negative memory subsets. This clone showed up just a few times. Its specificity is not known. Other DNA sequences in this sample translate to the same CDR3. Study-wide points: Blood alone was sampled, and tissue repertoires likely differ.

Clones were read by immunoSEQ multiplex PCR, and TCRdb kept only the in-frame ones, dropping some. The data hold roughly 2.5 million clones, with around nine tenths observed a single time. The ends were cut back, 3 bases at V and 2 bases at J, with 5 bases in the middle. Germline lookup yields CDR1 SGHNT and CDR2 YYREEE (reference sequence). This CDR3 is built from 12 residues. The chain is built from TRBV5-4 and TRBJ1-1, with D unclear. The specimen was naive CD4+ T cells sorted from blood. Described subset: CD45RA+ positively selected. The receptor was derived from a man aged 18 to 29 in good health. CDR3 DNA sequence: TGTGCCAGCAGCTCCCCAAACACTGAAGCTTTCTTT. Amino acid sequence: CASSSPNTEAFF.